Listed here are 19 T cell receptor beta chains from one sample, sequenced in a study of prognosis after radiotherapy for stage I lung cancer (dated by TCRdb to about 2021). TCRdb shows the sequencer as Illumina HiSeq 3000. Two rounds of multiplex PCR on genomic DNA were used to amplify the TCR beta CDR3 region. In the first PCR round, primers specific to each TRBV and TRBJ gene were used, and the primer sequences were filed in Chinese patent CN105087789A. TCRdb trimmed public reads at Q25 via fastp, called clones via MiXCR and kept in-frame beta chains. Under each unique CDR3 protein, matching rows form one entry showing the most common genes and DNA. The sample table holds 27,000 or so distinct CDR3 sequences, of which around 38% were seen once. Clones ranked in the top ten supply roughly 35% of the sample. Sequenced here: PBMCs, sampled before or after stereotactic body radiation therapy (not recorded which). Source of these receptors: a donor aged 50 or older with non-small cell lung cancer.

Comment on this clonotype: Possible read error: a much larger clone is one base away. The J gene is TRBJ2-5, the V gene TRBV9; 7 bases map to TRBD1. Unmatched junction bases numbered 6, after V lost 5 bases and J lost 2 bases. From germline, CDR1 is SGDLS and CDR2 YYNGEE. The CDR3 is made up of 14 amino acids. The CDR3: CASREGAVQETQYF. CDR3 DNA sequence: TGTGCCAGCAGAGAGGGGGCTGTTCAAGAGACCCAGTACTTC.

Ten or more counts support this clonotype. The chain combines TRBV19 with TRBJ2-2; D uncertain. V was cut by 7 bases and J by 4 bases, with 10 bases left in between. The CDR3 contains 13 residues. Germline CDR1 LNHDA, CDR2 SQIVND (reference sequence). The chain's CDR3 is CASMGMLTGELFF. The CDR3 nucleotides read TGTGCCAGTATGGGTATGCTCACCGGGGAGCTGTTTTTT.

At least ten counts were recorded for this clonotype. The chain has TRBV7-3 and TRBJ2-2, with D perhaps matching TRBD2 (6 bases). Looked up from germline, CDR1 is SGHTA and CDR2 is FQGTGA. The V and J ends lost 9 bases and 4 bases respectively, with 12 bases between them. The CDR3 is 13 residues long. The CDR3 DNA is TGTGCCAGTGGTGGGGGGAGCACCGGGGAGCTGTTTTTT. Amino acids: CASGGGSTGELFF. Full variable domain (outside the CDR3, taken from reference TRBV7-3 and TRBJ2-2): GAGVSQTPSNKVTEKGKYVELRCDPISGHTALYWYRQSLGQGPEFLIYFQGTGAADDSGLPNDRFFAVRPEGSVSTLKIQRTERGDSAVYLCASGGGSTGELFFGEGSRLTVL.

This clonotype was detected many times. The chain couples TRBV19 to TRBJ2-7; D tentatively reads TRBD1 or TRBD2 (5 bases each). The CDR3 has 12 amino acids. Germline V gene lookup returns CDR1 LNHDA and CDR2 SQIVND (reference sequence). V was pared by 3 bases and J by 3 bases, with 6 bases between. In DNA, the CDR3 is TGTGCCAGTAGTATGGGGGACTACGAGCAGTACTTC. Translated, it gives CASSMGDYEQYF.

Points on this clonotype: A much larger clone sits a single nucleotide away, making a read error possible. The V and J genes are TRBV4-1 and TRBJ2-7, with 7 bases fitting TRBD2. Trimming at V came to 1 base and at J to 4 bases, leaving 4 bases not matched to a gene. CDR1 and CDR2 (germline): MGHRA, YSYEKL. CDR3 size: 14 residues. CDR3 sequence reads: CASSQVGRFYEQYF. The CDR3 nucleotides read TGCGCCAGCAGCCAAGTCGGGAGGTTTTACGAGCAGTACTTC.

This clonotype was counted at least ten times. The chain uses TRBV13 and TRBJ2-4; D possibly corresponds to TRBD1 (6 bases). The CDR3 sequence is 15 residues long. The V gene's germline CDR1 is PRHDT and CDR2 FYEKMQ (reference sequence). Trimming removed 6 bases from V and 1 base from J, with 13 bases in between. The CDR3: CASRSRGSAKNIQYF. The CDR3 DNA is TGTGCCAGCAGATCCAGGGGATCTGCCAAAAACATTCAGTACTTC. The full variable domain, in which reference TRBV13 and TRBJ2-4 provide the parts outside the CDR3, is AAGVIQSPRHLIKEKRETATLKCYPIPRHDTVYWYQQGPGQDPQFLISFYEKMQSDKGSIPDRFSAQQFSDYHSELNMSSLELGDSALYFCASRSRGSAKNIQYFGAGTRLSVL.

There are many counts of this clonotype. This rearrangement joins TRBV29-1 to TRBJ2-1; 8 nucleotides line up with TRBD1. The CDR3 loop spans 16 amino acids. The germline gives CDR1 SQVTM, CDR2 ANQGSEA. The trim removed 6 bases at V and 7 bases at J, leaving 17 bases unmatched. The CDR3 is CSVVLYLGTGRNEQFF. The CDR3 region has the DNA TGCAGCGTCGTGTTATATTTGGGGACAGGCCGAAATGAGCAGTTCTTC.

This clonotype was picked up many times. The V call is TRBV30, the J call TRBJ1-2; D not resolved. CDR3 size: 13 residues. Germline CDR1 and CDR2: GTSNPN and SVGIG (reference sequence). V was pared by 1 base and J by 6 bases, with 12 bases between. Written as DNA, the CDR3 is TGTGCCTGGAGTGGCGGCCTCCTAAATGGCTACACCTTC. It translates to CAWSGGLLNGYTF.

This clonotype was recorded many times. This chain uses TRBV20-1 with TRBJ2-7; possibly TRBD2 for D (5 bases). V was cut by 2 bases and J by 2 bases, with 13 bases left in between. There are 14 residues in the CDR3. Germline V gene sequence: CDR1 DFQATT, CDR2 SNEGSKA (reference sequence). The chain's CDR3 is CSARSGMFAYEQYF. CDR3 bases: TGCAGTGCTAGATCGGGGATGTTTGCCTACGAGCAGTACTTC.

This clonotype has ten or more counts. This chain uses TRBV12-3 or TRBV12-4 with TRBJ1-1, with D unresolved. V was cut by 7 bases and J by 3 bases, with 12 bases left in between. This CDR3 comprises 13 residues. CDR3 residues: CASTLSAHTEAFF. CDR3 coding DNA: TGTGCCAGCACCTTGTCGGCCCACACTGAAGCTTTCTTT.

The table lists this clonotype with many counts. V gene TRBV7-2 combines with J gene TRBJ2-1; tentatively, D is TRBD1 (7 bases). Germline V gene lookup returns CDR1 SGHTA and CDR2 FQGNSA. The CDR3 runs 15 residues. V lost 1 base and J lost 8, with 15 bases in between. The CDR3 DNA reads TGTGCCAGCAGCTTAGGGTCCGGAGGGGGCCATGAGCAGTTCTTC. This translates into CASSLGSGGGHEQFF.

This clonotype has ten or more counts. The chain recombines TRBV12-3 or TRBV12-4 with TRBJ1-5; D not resolved. V was clipped by 2 bases and J by 1 base, with 9 bases between them. The CDR3 is 15 residues long. The DNA of the CDR3 is TGTGCCAGCAGTTTATTTGGGAACAGCAATCAGCCCCAGCATTTT. It translates to CASSLFGNSNQPQHF.

This clonotype was counted at least ten times. V is TRBV11-2 and J is TRBJ2-5, with TRBD2 identical over 7 bases. Looked up from germline, CDR1 is SGHAT and CDR2 is FQNNGV. The CDR3 is 15 amino acids. Trimming cost V 4 bases and J 4 bases; bases outside gene matches: 9. CDR3 in amino acids: CASSWGGEHLETQYF. The CDR3 DNA follows: TGTGCCAGCAGCTGGGGAGGGGAGCACCTAGAGACCCAGTACTTC.

This clonotype was found many times. The chain combines TRBV7-9 with TRBJ2-1, with D tentatively TRBD2 (6 bases). Per the germline V gene, CDR1 is SEHNR and CDR2 is FQNEAQ (reference sequence). The length of the CDR3 is 15 residues. V was clipped by 6 bases and J by 1 base, with 13 bases between them. Here the CDR3 DNA reads TGTGCCAGCAGACTCGGAGGGGTATCCTACAATGAGCAGTTCTTC. This translates into CASRLGGVSYNEQFF.

This clonotype was seen repeatedly, ten times or more. This chain links TRBV19 with TRBJ1-5; D is unresolved. The CDR3 has 15 amino acids. In germline, CDR1 is LNHDA, CDR2 SQIVND (reference sequence). V was trimmed by 2 bases and J by 7 bases, leaving 15 bases between them. As DNA, the CDR3 is TGTGCCAGTAGTATAACCCGCGGGTCATACCAGCCCCAGCATTTT. Translation gives CASSITRGSYQPQHF.

This clonotype was recorded many times. Mismatch with germline at one junction end may stem from a read error. The rearrangement uses TRBV7-2 and TRBJ2-7, with 10 bases lining up with TRBD2. Germline loops: CDR1 SGHTA, CDR2 FQGNSA. The CDR3 sequence is 11 residues long. The chain's CDR3 is CASSSPGTSVF. CDR3 nucleotides: TGTGCCAGCAGCAGCCCCGGGACTAGCGTCTTC.

This clonotype was detected only a few times. J is TRBJ1-1 and V is TRBV5-4; the D gene is possibly TRBD1 (5 bases). Trimming took 0 bases from V and 10 from J, leaving 13 bases between them. CDR1 is SGHNT, CDR2 YYREEE, per germline (reference sequence). This CDR3 is 13 amino acids long. This chain's CDR3 is CASSLGQNGGAFF. CDR3 nucleotide sequence: TGTGCCAGCAGCTTGGGACAGAATGGGGGAGCTTTCTTT. The full variable domain, rest sourced from reference TRBV5-4 and TRBJ1-1, is ETGVTQSPTHLIKTRGQQVTLRCSSQSGHNTVSWYQQALGQGPQFIFQYYREEENGRGNFPPRFSGLQFPNYSSELNVNALELDDSALYLCASSLGQNGGAFFGQGTRLTVV.

This clonotype occurred many times. The genes are TRBV11-1 and TRBJ2-3; no definite D call. Trimming took 5 bases from V and 6 from J, leaving 12 bases between them. Germline loops: CDR1 SGHAT, CDR2 FQDESV (reference sequence). The CDR3 consists of 13 residues. The CDR3 sequence: CASSRTHGDTQYF. The CDR3 DNA follows: TGTGCCAGCAGCCGGACCCACGGGGATACGCAGTATTTT.

The CDR3 DNA reads as TGTGCCTGGAGTGAGCTTGGCTGGGATGGCTACACCTTC. Its protein is CAWSELGWDGYTF. This chain connects TRBV30 to TRBJ1-2, with D uncertain. Germline assignment: CDR1 GTSNPN and CDR2 SVGIG (reference sequence). The V gene lost 1 base and the J gene lost 6 bases, with 12 bases spanning the gap. This CDR3 contains 13 residues.